These 30 T cell receptor beta chains were sequenced from one sample in a study of cytomegalovirus exposure and HLA in healthy donors (dated by TCRdb to 2017 to 2019). The library came from the immunoSEQ multiplex PCR assay. For the multiplex PCR, a mixture combining 60 forward primers for TCR Vbeta segments and 13 reverse primers for TCR Jbeta segments was used. This is the immuneACCESS table as TCRdb keeps it, with only in-frame sequences that have V and J called. A part of the clones is gone; compared with another copy, unresolved V genes explain less than half, and the rest is unexplained. The sample has about 160,000 clones on record, approximately 84% of them singletons. Less than 2.5% of the sample rests with the top ten. Material: PBMCs. Every receptor here comes from a man between 18 and 35 years old in good health and CMV-seropositive.

The chain uses TRBV5-1 and TRBJ1-6, with 8 bases aligning to TRBD1. Germline CDR1 SGHRS, CDR2 YFSETQ. Unmatched junction bases numbered 6, after V lost 4 bases and J lost 6 bases. CDR3 length: 15 amino acids. The CDR3 region is CASSDGTGLNSPLHF. Written as DNA, the CDR3 is TGCGCCAGCAGCGACGGGACAGGACTTAATTCACCCCTCCACTTT.

The chain combines TRBV7-2 with TRBJ2-1, with TRBD2 matching 13 bases. Trimming cost V 5 bases and J 9 bases; bases outside gene matches: 10. The CDR3 covers 16 residues. CDR1 and CDR2 (germline): SGHTA, FQGNSA. CDR3 amino acids: CASSQLAGGLRGEQFF. The CDR3 coding sequence is TGTGCCAGCAGCCAACTAGCGGGGGGGCTCAGGGGTGAGCAGTTCTTC.

The chain couples TRBV9 to TRBJ2-5; D not certain. Germline CDR1 is SGDLS and CDR2 is YYNGEE. The V end was cut by 4 bases, the J end by 2 bases, with 18 bases between. There are 16 residues in the CDR3. The CDR3 nucleotides are TGTGCCAGCAGCCTCGGCCGGAGCAACTTACAAGAGACCCAGTACTTC. This translates into CASSLGRSNLQETQYF.

The gene calls are TRBV7-2 and TRBJ1-6; D is undetermined. The V gene's germline CDR1 is SGHTA and CDR2 FQGNSA. This CDR3 region has 16 residues. Trimming took 5 bases from V and 7 from J, leaving 18 bases between them. The CDR3 protein is CASSPGAGRGNSPLHF. CDR3 coding DNA: TGTGCCAGCAGCCCAGGCGCGGGTCGAGGGAATTCACCCCTCCACTTT.

This sequence joins TRBV11-2 and TRBJ2-7; maybe TRBD1 (5 bases). Trimming shortened V by 7 bases and J by 0 bases, and 13 bases separated the two germline ends. The CDR3 contains 14 residues. The germline V gene encodes CDR1 SGHAT and CDR2 FQNNGV. The CDR3 coding sequence is TGTGCCAGCACCATGACAGCCAGCTCCTACGAGCAGTACTTC. Residues: CASTMTASSYEQYF.

The chain combines TRBV6-5 with TRBJ1-1; unclear D gene. The germline V and J ends were trimmed by 0 bases and 2 bases, with 10 bases remaining between them. In germline, CDR1 is MNHEY, CDR2 SVGAGI. The CDR3 is 15 amino acids. In DNA form, the CDR3 reads TGTGCCAGCAGTTACTCGTCAGGAACAAACACTGAAGCTTTCTTT. This encodes CASSYSSGTNTEAFF.

The chain links TRBV9 to TRBJ1-5, with TRBD1 identical over 7 bases. V lost 8 bases to trimming and J lost 4 bases; unmatched junction nucleotides: 3. Germline loops: CDR1 SGDLS, CDR2 YYNGEE. The CDR3 runs 12 residues. CDR3 amino acids: CARDRLNQPQHF. CDR3 bases: TGTGCCAGGGACAGGTTGAATCAGCCCCAGCATTTT.

The chain is built from TRBV5-6 and TRBJ1-2; 11 bases match TRBD1. Germline assignment: CDR1 SGHDT and CDR2 YYEEEE. The junction had 11 bases not matched to a gene; V was cut back by 5 bases and J by 2 bases. The CDR3 is made up of 17 amino acids. CDR3 DNA: TGTGCCAGCAGAACGGCCCCCGGGACAGGGGGGAACTATGGCTACACCTTC. Residues: CASRTAPGTGGNYGYTF.

V gene TRBV29-1 combines with J gene TRBJ1-1, with TRBD1 matching over 8 bases. V gave up 7 bases and J gave up 4 bases; unmatched junction bases: 11. The CDR3 spans 14 residues. Germline V gives CDR1 SQVTM, CDR2 ANQGSEA. CDR3 nucleotides: TGCAGCGCAATGCAGGGGGCGTTGGGCACTGAAGCTTTCTTT. Protein: CSAMQGALGTEAFF.

The chain recombines TRBV5-5 with TRBJ1-2; D perhaps matches TRBD1 (5 bases). Trimming stripped 7 bases from V and 6 bases from J, with 16 bases between. Germline lookup yields CDR1 SGHKS and CDR2 YYEKEE (reference sequence). The CDR3 runs to 13 residues. The CDR3 protein is CASRLGLIDGYTF. The CDR3, as DNA: TGTGCCAGCCGACTGGGACTGATTGATGGCTACACCTTC.

Remarks on this clone: An end of the junction differs from the germline gene, which may be a read error. Different DNA sequences within this sample yield the same CDR3. The chain joins TRBV6-6 to TRBJ1-1; perhaps TRBD1 as D (6 bases). The CDR3 totals 14 residues. Germline V lookup: CDR1 MNHNY, CDR2 SVGAGI (reference sequence). For the CDR3, the DNA is TGCGCCAGCAGTGGCGACAGGCCGAACACTGAAGCTTTCTTT. Its translation is CASSGDRPNTEAFF.

V usage is TRBV7-9 and J usage is TRBJ2-5; D is uncertain. Germline loops: CDR1 SEHNR, CDR2 FQNEAQ (reference sequence). V dropped 0 bases and J dropped 4 bases, with 3 bases sitting between them. This CDR3 has 12 residues. Written as DNA, the CDR3 is TGTGCCAGCAGCTTAGCGAGAGAGACCCAGTACTTC. Its translation is CASSLARETQYF.

This chain connects TRBV7-2 to TRBJ2-5; no definite D call. This CDR3 spans 14 amino acids. Germline values: CDR1 SGHTA, CDR2 FQGNSA. Trimming shortened V by 2 bases and J by 5 bases, and 12 bases separated the two germline ends. The CDR3 reads CASSLIPQLETQYF. For the CDR3, the DNA is TGTGCCAGCAGCTTAATCCCACAGTTGGAGACCCAGTACTTC.

The rearrangement uses TRBV14 and TRBJ2-1; 9 nucleotides match TRBD1. Germline CDR1 SGHDN, CDR2 FVKESK. V lost 3 bases, J lost 6 bases, and 3 bases stayed unmatched. The CDR3 totals 14 residues. CDR3 sequence: CASSQTGGRNEQFF. The CDR3 bases are TGTGCCAGCAGCCAGACAGGGGGACGCAATGAGCAGTTCTTC. The entire variable domain, with the rest obtained from reference TRBV14 and TRBJ2-1, is as follows: EAGVTQFPSHSVIEKGQTVTLRCDPISGHDNLYWYRRVMGKEIKFLLHFVKESKQDESGMPNNRFLAERTGGTYSTLKVQPAELEDSGVYFCASSQTGGRNEQFFGPGTRLTVL.

This sequence joins TRBV7-6 and TRBJ1-1, with D hard to call. The germline V gene encodes CDR1 SGHVS and CDR2 FNYEAQ. CDR3 size: 12 residues. V lost 4 bases and J 3 bases, leaving 6 bases between the germline ends. The CDR3 loop is CASSSIDTEAFF. The CDR3 nucleotides read TGTGCCAGCAGCTCCATAGACACTGAAGCTTTCTTT.

The chain carries TRBV11-1 and TRBJ2-5; the D is unclear. This CDR3 is built from 12 residues. V was cut by 0 bases and J by 7 bases, with 6 bases left in between. Germline assignment: CDR1 SGHAT and CDR2 FQDESV (reference sequence). CDR3 bases: TGTGCCAGCAGCTTAGCCAGTGTGACCCAGTACTTC. It is translated as CASSLASVTQYF.

This clone has only one observation. The chain joins TRBV11-3 to TRBJ2-5; D remains ambiguous. V lost 1 base to trimming and J lost 3 bases, with 9 bases between them. The CDR3 extends over 14 amino acids. The germline gives CDR1 SGHNT, CDR2 YENEEA. In DNA form, the CDR3 reads TGTGCCAGCAGCTTAGGCGGATTGGAAGAGACCCAGTACTTC. Protein product: CASSLGGLEETQYF.

Only one count was recorded for this clone. The V gene is TRBV7-3, the J gene TRBJ2-3; D remains unclear. The V end was cut by 0 bases, the J end by 2 bases, with 9 bases between. The CDR3 runs 15 residues. The germline CDR1 and CDR2 sequences are SGHTA and FQGTGA. The CDR3 DNA sequence: TGTGCCAGCAGCTTAACGGGCAGTTCCACAGATACGCAGTATTTT. Translated: CASSLTGSSTDTQYF.

This chain connects TRBV13 to TRBJ2-3, with TRBD2 identical over 14 bases. Unmatched junction bases numbered 15, after V lost 5 bases and J lost 2 bases. The CDR3 spans 20 residues. Germline lookup yields CDR1 PRHDT and CDR2 FYEKMQ (reference sequence). The CDR3 DNA follows: TGTGCCAGCAGCCCTCCATATTCTGGACTAGCGGGGGGACTCACAGATACGCAGTATTTT. Its protein product is CASSPPYSGLAGGLTDTQYF.

The chain couples TRBV2 to TRBJ2-4; 15 nucleotides align to TRBD2. The J segment lost 12 bases and the V segment lost 4 bases, leaving 7 bases of the junction unmatched. Germline CDR1 reads SNHLY; CDR2 reads FYNNEI. This CDR3 spans 15 amino acids. CDR3 residues: CASSGRGLAGGGQYF. The CDR3 region has the DNA TGTGCCAGCAGTGGCCGTGGACTAGCGGGGGGGGGTCAGTACTTC.

This chain connects TRBV25-1 to TRBJ2-2; D call uncertain. Germline loops: CDR1 MGHDK, CDR2 SYGVNS. The CDR3 loop spans 13 amino acids. V shed 6 bases and J shed 6 bases, with 11 bases lying between them. This chain's CDR3 is CASSHQASGELFF. In DNA, the CDR3 is TGTGCCAGCAGCCATCAGGCATCCGGGGAGCTGTTTTTT.

The rearrangement uses TRBV10-2 and TRBJ2-2; 9 nucleotides match TRBD2. Germline CDR1 WSHSY, CDR2 SAAADI. This CDR3 has 17 amino acids. V trimming: 5 bases; J trimming: 0 bases; junction bases outside the gene matches: 7. CDR3 region: CASSNQRGVTNTGELFF. The CDR3 bases are TGCGCCAGCAGTAATCAGCGGGGGGTTACGAACACCGGGGAGCTGTTTTTT.

This clone occurred a few times. This chain links TRBV28 with TRBJ2-2, with TRBD2 identical over 8 bases. Per the germline V gene, CDR1 is MDHEN and CDR2 is SYDVKM. This CDR3 contains 16 residues. V lost 1 base and J lost 9; bases outside the gene matches: 10. The CDR3 DNA is TGTGCCAGCAGTTTATCGAGCGGGGGTGGTCGCCGGGAGCTGTTTTTT. It codes for CASSLSSGGGRRELFF.

V usage is TRBV4-3 and J usage is TRBJ1-5, with D unresolved. The CDR3 is 14 residues long. The germline gives CDR1 LGHNA, CDR2 YSLEER. V lost 6 bases and J 3 bases, leaving 12 bases between the germline ends. CDR3 residues: CASSLTVNNQPQHF. The CDR3 DNA sequence: TGCGCCAGCAGTCTTACAGTCAACAATCAGCCCCAGCATTTT.

The chain uses TRBV6-1 and TRBJ2-7; D call uncertain. The V end lost 1 base, the J end lost 5 bases, and 15 bases lay between the germline ends. The CDR3 extends over 15 amino acids. The germline CDR1 and CDR2 sequences are MNHNS and SASEGT. The CDR3, as DNA: TGTGCCAGCAGTGAAGGAGGAAACCTTCTTCACGAGCAGTACTTC. Protein product: CASSEGGNLLHEQYF.

Only one count was recorded for this clone. Sequence at one end of the junction differs from germline and may be a read error. This chain joins TRBV30 and TRBJ1-1; D remains ambiguous. Germline V gives CDR1 GTSNPN, CDR2 SVGIG (reference sequence). The CDR3 consists of 13 residues. CDR3 amino acids: CAWGVSVNTEAFF. The CDR3 DNA reads as TGTGCCTGGGGTGTTTCGGTGAACACTGAAGCTTTCTTT.

With regard to this clone: A junction boundary mismatches the germline segment, possibly from a read error. The V call is TRBV7-9, the J call TRBJ1-5, with D perhaps TRBD1 (5 bases). The length of the CDR3 is 13 residues. From germline, CDR1 is SEHNR and CDR2 FQNEAQ (reference sequence). The CDR3 bases are TGTTCCAGCTCCGGGGGTGGGTTTCAGCCCCAGCATTTT. Translation: CSSSGGGFQPQHF.

This chain links TRBV6-6 with TRBJ1-3; maybe TRBD1 (5 bases). V dropped 5 bases and J dropped 0 bases, with 14 bases sitting between them. The CDR3 runs 16 residues. The germline CDR1 and CDR2 sequences are MNHNY and SVGAGI (reference sequence). The DNA of the CDR3 is TGTGCCAGCAGTCCCGAAACAGGAGACTCTGGAAACACCATATATTTT. Residues: CASSPETGDSGNTIYF.

Turning to this clone: Relative to the germline gene, one junction end is altered; a read error may explain this. The V and J genes are TRBV7-3 and TRBJ1-5; D is ambiguous. The CDR3 has 16 residues. Germline CDR1 and CDR2: SGHTA and FQGTGA. DNA for the CDR3: TGTGCCAGCAGTTTAAGCGGCCTCGGCGGCCCCGCGCCCCAGCATTTT. Its protein is CASSLSGLGGPAPQHF.

The chain has TRBV6-4 and TRBJ2-1; 8 nucleotides agree with TRBD1. The CDR3 is made up of 15 amino acids. In germline, CDR1 is MRHNA, CDR2 SNTAGT. Trimming removed 4 bases from V and 6 bases from J; junction bases left unmatched: 8. For the CDR3, the DNA is TGTGCCAGCAGTGCCTCCGGGACAGGAGTCAATGAGCAGTTCTTC. This sequence encodes CASSASGTGVNEQFF.